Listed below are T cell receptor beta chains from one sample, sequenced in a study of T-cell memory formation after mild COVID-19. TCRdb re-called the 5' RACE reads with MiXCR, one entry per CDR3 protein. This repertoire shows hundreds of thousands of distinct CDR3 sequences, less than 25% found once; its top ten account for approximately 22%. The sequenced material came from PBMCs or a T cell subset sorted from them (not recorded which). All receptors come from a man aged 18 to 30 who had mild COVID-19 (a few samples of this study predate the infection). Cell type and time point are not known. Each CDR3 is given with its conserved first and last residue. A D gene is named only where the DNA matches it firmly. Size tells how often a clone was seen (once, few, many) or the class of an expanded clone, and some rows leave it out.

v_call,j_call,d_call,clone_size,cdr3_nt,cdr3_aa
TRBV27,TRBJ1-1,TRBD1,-,TGTGCCAGCGGGACAGGGGGCACTGAAGCTTTCTTT,CASGTGGTEAFF
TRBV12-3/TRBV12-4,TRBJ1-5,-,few,TGTGCCAGCAGTTTCCGTCGGGGGCGAAGTCAGCCCCAGCATTTT,CASSFRRGRSQPQHF
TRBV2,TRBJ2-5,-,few,TGTGCCAGCAGTGAAGCGTGGTCCGAACAGTCGAACTATCAAGAGACCCAGTACTTC,CASSEAWSEQSNYQETQYF
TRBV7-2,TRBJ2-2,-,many,TGTGCCAGCAGCTTCAGTGTTTTGGGGGAGCTGTTTTTT,CASSFSVLGELFF
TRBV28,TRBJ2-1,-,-,TGTGCCAGCAGTTTCCAGACGGGACGGACCTCCTACAATGAGCAGTTCTTC,CASSFQTGRTSYNEQFF
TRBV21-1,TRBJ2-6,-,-,TGTGCCAGCCCACTCGTTGACAGACGGTCTGGGGCCAACGTCCTGACTTTC,CASPLVDRRSGANVLTF
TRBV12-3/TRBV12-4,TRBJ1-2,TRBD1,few,TGTGCCAGCAGTTTACCCCAGGGGGGCTATGGCTACACCTTC,CASSLPQGGYGYTF
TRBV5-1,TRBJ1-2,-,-,TGCGCCAGCAGCAGAGACCACGGGACTCACTATGGCTACACCTTC,CASSRDHGTHYGYTF
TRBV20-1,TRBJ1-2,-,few,TGCAGTGCCAGACTAGGGGGGGCAAACTATGGCTACACCTTC,CSARLGGANYGYTF
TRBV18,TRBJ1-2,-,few,TGTGCCAGCTCACCACAACAGACGAGAAGGCGAACCTATGGCTACACCTTC,CASSPQQTRRRTYGYTF
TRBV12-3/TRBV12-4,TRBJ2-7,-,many,TGTGCCAGCCGTGCATCAGGGACATGGCAAGAGCAGTACTTC,CASRASGTWQEQYF
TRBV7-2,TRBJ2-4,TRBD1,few,TGTGCCAGCAGCTTGGACAGGGGTCACATTCAGTACTTC,CASSLDRGHIQYF
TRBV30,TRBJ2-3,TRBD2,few,TGTGCCTGGAGTGTAAGCGGGGGTAGCACAGATACGCAGTATTTT,CAWSVSGGSTDTQYF
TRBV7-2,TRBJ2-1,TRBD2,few,TGTGCCAGCAGCTTAGTGGGTAGCGGGGGATCCAATGAGCAGTTCTTC,CASSLVGSGGSNEQFF
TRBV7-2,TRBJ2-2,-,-,TGTGCCAGCAGCTTAGCGCTCGCGGCCGGGGAGCTGTTTTTT,CASSLALAAGELFF
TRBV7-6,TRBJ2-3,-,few,TGTGCCAGCAGACAGGGCGAGGTCACAGATACGCAGTATTTT,CASRQGEVTDTQYF
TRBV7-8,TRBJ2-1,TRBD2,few,TGTGCCAGCAGCTTAATAGCGGGGAGGAACGAGCAGTTCTTC,CASSLIAGRNEQFF
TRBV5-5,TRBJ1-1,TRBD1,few,TGTGCCAGCAGAAACAGGGGTCGGATGAACACTGAAGCTTTCTTT,CASRNRGRMNTEAFF
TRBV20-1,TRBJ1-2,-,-,TGCAGTGCTAGAGTCTCAACGGACAGTAACTATGGCTACACCTTC,CSARVSTDSNYGYTF
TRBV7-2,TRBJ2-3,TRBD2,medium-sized,TGTGCCAGCAGCTTCGTAGCGGGGACAGATACGCAGTATTTT,CASSFVAGTDTQYF
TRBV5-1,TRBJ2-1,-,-,TGCGCCAGCAGCCTAGCATACGAGCAGTTCTTC,CASSLAYEQFF
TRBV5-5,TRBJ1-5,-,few,TGTGCCAGCAGCTTTGGGCAGGGTATTCAGCCCCAGCATTTT,CASSFGQGIQPQHF
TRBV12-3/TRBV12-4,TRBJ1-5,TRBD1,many,TGTGCCAGCAGCGGACAGGATAATCAGCCCCAGCATTTT,CASSGQDNQPQHF
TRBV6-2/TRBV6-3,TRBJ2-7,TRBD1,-,TGTGCCAGCTACCAACCCGGGACAGGGAGGGACGAGCAGTACTTC,CASYQPGTGRDEQYF
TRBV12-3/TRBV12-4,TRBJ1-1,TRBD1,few,TGTGCCAGCACCGGGACAGGGGTCTCCGAAGCTTTCTTT,CASTGTGVSEAFF
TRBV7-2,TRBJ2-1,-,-,TGTGCCAGCAGTTATACTACTAGACCCCCCTACAATGAGCAGTTCTTC,CASSYTTRPPYNEQFF
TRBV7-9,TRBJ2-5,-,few,TGTGCCAGCAGATTCCTTGATGGGGGGGAGACCCAGTACTTC,CASRFLDGGETQYF
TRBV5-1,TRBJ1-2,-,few,TGCGCCAGCTCCACCCCAGACTATGGCTACACCTTC,CASSTPDYGYTF
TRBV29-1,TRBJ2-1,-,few,TGCAGCCTACGATGGGGGGGCAGGGCACGTAATGAGCAGTTCTTC,CSLRWGGRARNEQFF
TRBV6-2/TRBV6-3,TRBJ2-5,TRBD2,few,TGTGCCAGCAGTTACCCGACTAGCGTCCTTGAGACCCAGTACTTC,CASSYPTSVLETQYF
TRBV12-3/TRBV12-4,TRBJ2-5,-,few,TGTGCCAGCAGTTTGGCAGGACCAAGAGAGTACTTC,CASSLAGPREYF
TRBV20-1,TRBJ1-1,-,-,TGCAGTGCTAGTCCCAGAGGAACTGAAGCTTTCTTT,CSASPRGTEAFF
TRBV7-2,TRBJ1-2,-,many,TGTGCCAGCAGCCCCGGACCATGGGACTATGGCTACACCTTC,CASSPGPWDYGYTF
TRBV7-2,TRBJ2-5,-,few,TGTGCCAGCAGCGCCCCCGCGACCCAGTACTTC,CASSAPATQYF
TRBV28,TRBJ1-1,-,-,TGTGCCAGCAGTCAGGACCCCATCTATACTGAAGCTTTCTTT,CASSQDPIYTEAFF
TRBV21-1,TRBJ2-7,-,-,TGTGCCAGCAGCGCCAGACTAGCGGCCAACTCCTACGAGCAGTACTTC,CASSARLAANSYEQYF
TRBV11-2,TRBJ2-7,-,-,TGTGCCAGCAGCGGGACAACGGGGTCCTACGAGCAGTACTTC,CASSGTTGSYEQYF
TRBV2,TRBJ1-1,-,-,TGTGCCAGCCTTTACTACACTGAAGCTTTCTTT,CASLYYTEAFF
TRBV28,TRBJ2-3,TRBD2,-,TGTGCCAGCAGTTTACTGACTAGCGGGGGGGAAGAAGATACGCAGTATTTT,CASSLLTSGGEEDTQYF
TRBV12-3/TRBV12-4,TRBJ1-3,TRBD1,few,TGTGCCAGCAGCCGATCGGGACAGGTTGGAAACACCATATATTTT,CASSRSGQVGNTIYF
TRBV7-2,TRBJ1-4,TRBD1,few,TGTGCCAGCAGCTTGGTTGACAGGGTACTAGGGAAGCTGTTTTTT,CASSLVDRVLGKLFF
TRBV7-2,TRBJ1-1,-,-,TGTGCCAGCAGCTTACAGCACGCAGGTGGATGGAACACTGAAGCTTTCTTT,CASSLQHAGGWNTEAFF
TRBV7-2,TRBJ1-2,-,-,TGTGCCAGCAGCCAGGGGATCGAAACGAATGGCTACACCTTC,CASSQGIETNGYTF
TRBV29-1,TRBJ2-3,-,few,TGCAGCGTTGAAGGGAAGGATGAGTTTAGCACAGATACGCAGTATTTT,CSVEGKDEFSTDTQYF
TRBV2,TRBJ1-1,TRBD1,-,TGTGCCAGCAGTGAAACTGTACCAACAGGGGGCGCGCCGGTGGAAGCTTTCTTT,CASSETVPTGGAPVEAFF
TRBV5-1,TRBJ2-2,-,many,TGCGCCAGCAGCTCGGGGGACACCTTCTCCCCCGGGGAGCTGTTTTTT,CASSSGDTFSPGELFF
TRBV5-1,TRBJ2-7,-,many,TGCGCCAGCACTCGCAGGGGGGCCCCCTACGAGCAGTACTTC,CASTRRGAPYEQYF
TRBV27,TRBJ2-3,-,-,TGTGCCAGCAGTTTATCGAAAGGTGGAGATACGCAGTATTTT,CASSLSKGGDTQYF